The clone carrying this T cell receptor (beta chain) was seen at least ten times. Antigen specificity is unknown. MiXCR was run by TCRdb on the 5' RACE reads, yielding one entry per CDR3 protein. The repertoire holds more than 90,000 distinct CDR3 sequences, with about 6.8% as singletons. This CDR3 has 15 residues. The germline V gene has CDR1 SGDLS and CDR2 YYNGEE. Trimming removed 4 bases from V and 10 bases from J; junction bases left unmatched: 10. This entry belongs to a study of T cells after yellow fever vaccination. Findings and caveats of the study: Researchers noted that a small share of clonotypes showed up in both CD4 and CD8 compartments.

The chain has TRBV9 and TRBJ1-6, with 8 positions matching TRBD1. This TCR derives from a man aged 18 to 29 who received the YFV17D yellow fever vaccine. This specimen consisted of CD4+ T cells sorted from PBMCs, obtained around 45 days after the first yellow fever vaccination. CDR3 nucleotides: TGTGCCAGCAGCCCTCAGGGGGCAGGTGGATCACCCCTCCACTTT. Translation gives CASSPQGAGGSPLHF.